The 5 T cell receptor beta chains in this list originate from one sample, sequenced in a study of shared clonotypes between healthy human individuals. Assay: immunoSEQ multiplex PCR; the TCRdb copy retains only in-frame clones and omits some. The sample has roughly 2,300,000 clones, around 93% seen once. Sequencing was performed on naive CD4+ T cells from PBMCs. Described subset: CD45RA+ positively selected. The receptors were sampled from a man between 18 and 35 years old in good health. Some clones in this sample may be carry-over from other donors' samples.

As regards this clone: The same CDR3 is also encoded by other DNA sequences in this sample. The V gene is TRBV5-4, the J gene TRBJ2-7; D is ambiguous. The V and J ends lost 0 bases and 4 bases respectively, with 5 bases between them. CDR1 and CDR2 from the germline V gene are SGHNT and YYREEE (reference sequence). The CDR3 spans 12 residues. This chain's CDR3 is CASSLEGYEQYF. The CDR3 bases are TGTGCCAGCAGCTTGGAGGGTTACGAGCAGTACTTC.

V and J are TRBV28 and TRBJ1-3; TRBD1 matches at 7 bases. Germline lookup yields CDR1 MDHEN and CDR2 SYDVKM. With V trimmed by 6 bases and J by 0 bases, 8 bases remained unmatched. The CDR3 is 16 residues long. For the CDR3, the DNA is TGTGCCAGCAGCCGTACGGGACAGAGCTCTGGAAACACCATATATTTT. Protein: CASSRTGQSSGNTIYF.

The table lists this clone with a few counts. V usage is TRBV30 and J usage is TRBJ1-1; weak D call: TRBD1 (6 bases). Trimming stripped 5 bases from V and 2 bases from J, with 12 bases between. CDR3 length: 13 amino acids. Germline V gene lookup returns CDR1 GTSNPN and CDR2 SVGIG (reference sequence). The CDR3 spells CAWSGVVNTEAFF. CDR3 DNA sequence: TGTGCCTGGTCAGGGGTCGTAAACACTGAAGCTTTCTTT. The full variable domain, its missing parts supplied by reference TRBV30 and TRBJ1-1, is SQTIHQWPATLVQPVGSPLSLECTVEGTSNPNLYWYRQAAGRGLQLLFYSVGIGQISSEVPQNLSASRPQDRQFILSSKKLLLSDSGFYLCAWSGVVNTEAFFGQGTRLTVV.

The chain uses TRBV10-3 and TRBJ1-3; D uncertain. In germline, CDR1 is ENHRY, CDR2 SYGVKD. The V and J ends lost 4 bases and 9 bases respectively, with 7 bases between them. The CDR3 sequence is 11 residues long. The CDR3 reads CAISGDGTIYF. In DNA, the CDR3 is TGTGCCATCAGTGGCGACGGCACCATATATTTT.

The table lists this clone with a few counts. The gene calls are TRBV6-1 and TRBJ1-3; unclear D gene. V was shortened by 3 bases and J by 1 base, with 7 bases between the two germline ends. The CDR3 sequence is 14 residues long. Germline loops: CDR1 MNHNS, CDR2 SASEGT. The CDR3 is CASSDRQSGNTIYF. CDR3 DNA sequence: TGTGCCAGCAGTGACCGACAATCTGGAAACACCATATATTTT.